Sequencing of this T cell receptor beta chain was carried out in a study of identical twins. Only a few counts were recorded for this clonotype. MiXCR, run by TCRdb on the 5' RACE reads, gives a single entry per CDR3 protein. Here the sample spans around 1.7 million distinct CDR3 sequences, less than 40% being singletons. The CDR3 is made up of 14 amino acids. The V end lost 6 bases, the J end lost 4 bases, and 15 bases lay between the germline ends. The TCR sequence derives from a newborn girl in good health. The V and J genes are TRBV12-3 or TRBV12-4 and TRBJ2-5, with a tentative D call TRBD2 (5 bases). Sequencing used cord blood. CDR3 DNA sequence: TGTGCCAGCAGCTCCGACTACACGGGAGAGACCCAGTACTTC. Translating gives CASSSDYTGETQYF.